The 8 T cell receptor beta chains reported below all come from one sample, sequenced in a study of blood T cell repertoires in COVID-19. This table comes from immunoSEQ multiplex PCR, and its TCRdb copy is limited to in-frame clones, with some not included. The sample has almost 100,000 clones, roughly nine tenths seen once. The sequencing sample was made of peripheral blood. Every receptor here comes from a man between 45 and 60 years old with acute or convalescent COVID-19.

The chain carries TRBV6-5 and TRBJ1-1, with a tentative D call TRBD1 (5 bases). Trimming cost V 8 bases and J 3 bases, with 16 bases left between them. Per germline, CDR1 MNHEY and CDR2 SVGAGI. This CDR3 region has 14 residues. CDR3 protein: CASVQGSQDTEAFF. The CDR3 DNA sequence: TGTGCCAGCGTGCAGGGTAGTCAGGACACTGAAGCTTTCTTT.

V is TRBV5-4 and J is TRBJ1-4; D is unclear. The V and J ends lost 0 bases and 5 bases respectively, with 8 bases between them. The germline V gene encodes CDR1 SGHNT and CDR2 YYREEE (reference sequence). The CDR3 extends over 14 amino acids. Here the CDR3 reads CASSLDGLNEKLFF. The CDR3 DNA sequence: TGTGCCAGCAGCTTGGATGGACTCAATGAAAAACTGTTTTTT.

The DNA for the CDR3 is TGTGCCAGCAGAGGGACGGAGGGGCAGCCCCAGCATTTT. Protein: CASRGTEGQPQHF. The rearrangement uses TRBV2 and TRBJ1-5; tentative D call: TRBD1 (5 bases). Germline CDR1 and CDR2: SNHLY and FYNNEI. V lost 6 bases and J lost 7, with 13 bases in between. This CDR3 spans 13 amino acids.

The chain has TRBV3-1 (or the pseudogene TRBV3-2) and TRBJ2-7, with TRBD2 matching over 13 bases. The V gene's germline CDR1 is LGHDT and CDR2 YNNKEL (reference sequence). The CDR3 loop spans 18 amino acids. V lost 2 bases and J lost 5; bases outside the gene matches: 12. The CDR3 region is CASSQRLAGTSGKNEQYF. The CDR3 nucleotides are TGTGCCAGCAGCCAAAGACTTGCCGGGACTAGCGGGAAAAACGAGCAGTACTTC.

V is TRBV7-3 and J is TRBJ2-6; TRBD1 matches at 8 bases. Germline V lookup: CDR1 SGHTA, CDR2 FQGTGA. This CDR3 region has 19 residues. Losses at the gene ends were 5 bases for V and 1 base for J; bases not matched to a gene: 13. CDR3 region: CASSPTGQVRASGANVLTF. CDR3 in DNA: TGTGCCAGCAGCCCTACGGGACAGGTGAGGGCTTCTGGGGCCAACGTCCTGACTTTC.

The chain couples TRBV9 to TRBJ2-2, with TRBD2 matching 7 bases. CDR3 length: 16 residues. Germline V lookup: CDR1 SGDLS, CDR2 YYNGEE. The trim removed 0 bases at V and 1 base at J, leaving 3 bases unmatched. For the CDR3, the DNA is TGTGCCAGCAGCGTAGAGGCGGGAGTGAACACCGGGGAGCTGTTTTTT. Translation: CASSVEAGVNTGELFF. Based on the CDR3 plus reference TRBV9 and TRBJ2-2, the full variable domain is DSGVTQTPKHLITATGQRVTLRCSPRSGDLSVYWYQQSLDQGLQFLIQYYNGEERAKGNILERFSAQQFPDLHSELNLSSLELGDSALYFCASSVEAGVNTGELFFGEGSRLTVL.

As concerns this clone: One end of the junction does not line up with germline, which may come from a read error. This chain links TRBV5-1 with TRBJ1-2, with 8 bases fitting TRBD1. The CDR3 spans 12 residues. Germline CDR1 reads SGHRS; CDR2 reads YFSETQ. The chain's CDR3 is CASSLEGTGSTF. The DNA of the CDR3 is TGCGCCAGCAGCTTGGAGGGGACAGGCTCCACCTTC.

For the CDR3, the DNA is TGTGCCAGCAGTTCCCAAGGGACACCCCAAGAGACCCAGTACTTC. Its protein product is CASSSQGTPQETQYF. This chain joins TRBV6-6 and TRBJ2-5, with D possibly being TRBD1 (6 bases). CDR1 MNHNY and CDR2 SVGAGI come from the germline V gene (reference sequence). The CDR3 length is 15 residues. The V end lost 4 bases, the J end lost 1 base, and 13 bases lay between the germline ends.